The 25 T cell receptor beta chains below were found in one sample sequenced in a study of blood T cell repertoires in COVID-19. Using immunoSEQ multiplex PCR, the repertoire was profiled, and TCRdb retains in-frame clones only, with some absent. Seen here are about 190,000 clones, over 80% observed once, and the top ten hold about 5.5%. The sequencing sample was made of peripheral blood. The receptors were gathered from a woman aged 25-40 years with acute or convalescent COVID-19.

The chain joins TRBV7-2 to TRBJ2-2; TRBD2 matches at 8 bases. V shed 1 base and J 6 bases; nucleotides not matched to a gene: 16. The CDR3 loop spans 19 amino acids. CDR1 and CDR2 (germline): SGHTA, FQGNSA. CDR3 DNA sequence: TGTGCCAGCAGCTTAGGCAGCGCGGGAGGCCTGCATTTCGCCGGGGAGCTGTTTTTT. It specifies CASSLGSAGGLHFAGELFF.

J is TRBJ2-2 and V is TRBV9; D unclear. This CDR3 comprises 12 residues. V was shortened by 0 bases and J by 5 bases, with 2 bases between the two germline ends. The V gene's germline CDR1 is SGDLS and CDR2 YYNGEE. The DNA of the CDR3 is TGTGCCAGCAGCGTAGCTACCGGGGAGCTGTTTTTT. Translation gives CASSVATGELFF.

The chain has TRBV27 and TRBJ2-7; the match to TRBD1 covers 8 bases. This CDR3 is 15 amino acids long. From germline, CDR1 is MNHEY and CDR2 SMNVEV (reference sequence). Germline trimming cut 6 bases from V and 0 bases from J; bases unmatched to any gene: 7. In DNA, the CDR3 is TGTGCCAGCAGACCGGGACAGGTGCCCTCCTACGAGCAGTACTTC. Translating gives CASRPGQVPSYEQYF.

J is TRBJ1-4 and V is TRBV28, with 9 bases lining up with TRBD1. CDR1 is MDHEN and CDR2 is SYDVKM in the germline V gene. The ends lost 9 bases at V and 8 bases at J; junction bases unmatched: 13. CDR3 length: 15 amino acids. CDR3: CASVGGTGLLEKLFF. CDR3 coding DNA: TGTGCCAGTGTGGGGGGGACAGGGCTCCTCGAAAAACTGTTTTTT.

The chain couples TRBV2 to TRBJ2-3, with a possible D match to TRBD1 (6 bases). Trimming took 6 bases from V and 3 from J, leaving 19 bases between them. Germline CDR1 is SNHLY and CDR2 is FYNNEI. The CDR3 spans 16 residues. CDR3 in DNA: TGTGCCAGCAGCCCGACTGGGGGCAGAACAACAGATACGCAGTATTTT. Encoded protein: CASSPTGGRTTDTQYF.

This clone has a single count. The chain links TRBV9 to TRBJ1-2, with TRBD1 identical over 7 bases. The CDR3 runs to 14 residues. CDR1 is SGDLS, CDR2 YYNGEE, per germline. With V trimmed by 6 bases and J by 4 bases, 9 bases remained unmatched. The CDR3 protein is CASTRGEASYGYTF. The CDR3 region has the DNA TGTGCCAGCACCAGGGGGGAAGCAAGCTATGGCTACACCTTC.

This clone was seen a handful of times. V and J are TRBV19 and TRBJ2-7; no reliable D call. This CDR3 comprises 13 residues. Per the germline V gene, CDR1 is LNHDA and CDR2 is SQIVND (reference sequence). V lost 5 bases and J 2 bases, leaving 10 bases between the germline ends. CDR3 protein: CASSSLQAYEQYF. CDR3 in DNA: TGTGCCAGTAGTTCACTTCAAGCCTACGAGCAGTACTTC. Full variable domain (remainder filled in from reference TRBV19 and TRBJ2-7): DGGITQSPKYLFRKEGQNVTLSCEQNLNHDAMYWYRQDPGQGLRLIYYSQIVNDFQKGDIAEGYSVSREKKESFPLTVTSAQKNPTAFYLCASSSLQAYEQYFGPGTRLTVT.

CDR3 amino acids: CASRIGEGEQYF. The CDR3, as DNA: TGTGCCAGCAGGATAGGGGAGGGCGAGCAGTACTTC. This chain links TRBV28 with TRBJ2-7; 7 nucleotides align to TRBD2. Germline V gives CDR1 MDHEN, CDR2 SYDVKM. V trimming: 6 bases; J trimming: 6 bases; junction bases outside the gene matches: 5. The CDR3 has 12 residues.

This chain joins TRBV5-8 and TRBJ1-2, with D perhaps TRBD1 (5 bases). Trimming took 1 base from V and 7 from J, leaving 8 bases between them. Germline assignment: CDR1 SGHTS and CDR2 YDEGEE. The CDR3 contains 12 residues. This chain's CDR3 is CASSLSGIGYTF. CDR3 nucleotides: TGTGCCAGCAGCTTGTCAGGGATTGGCTACACCTTC.

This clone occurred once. Written as DNA, the CDR3 is TGTGCCACCTCCGGGACTAGCGGGTCGTACAATGAGCAGTTCTTC. Its translation is CATSGTSGSYNEQFF. This sequence joins TRBV15 and TRBJ2-1; 12 bases fit TRBD2. The CDR3 is 15 amino acids. Germline assignment: CDR1 LNHNV and CDR2 YYDKDF (reference sequence). The V and J ends lost 8 bases and 4 bases, in that order; junction bases with no gene match: 6.

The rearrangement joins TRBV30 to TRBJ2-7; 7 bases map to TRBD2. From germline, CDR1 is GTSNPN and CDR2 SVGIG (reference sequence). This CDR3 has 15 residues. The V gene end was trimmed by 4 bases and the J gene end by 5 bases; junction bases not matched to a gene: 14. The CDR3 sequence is CAWTSGAGAWNEQYF. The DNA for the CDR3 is TGTGCCTGGACCAGCGGGGCGGGAGCATGGAACGAGCAGTACTTC.

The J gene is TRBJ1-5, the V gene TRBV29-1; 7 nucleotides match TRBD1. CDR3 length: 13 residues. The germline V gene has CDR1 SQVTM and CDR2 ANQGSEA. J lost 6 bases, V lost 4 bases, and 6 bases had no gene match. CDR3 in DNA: TGCAGCGTTGTGACAGGGTGGGGTCAGCCCCAGCATTTT. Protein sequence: CSVVTGWGQPQHF.

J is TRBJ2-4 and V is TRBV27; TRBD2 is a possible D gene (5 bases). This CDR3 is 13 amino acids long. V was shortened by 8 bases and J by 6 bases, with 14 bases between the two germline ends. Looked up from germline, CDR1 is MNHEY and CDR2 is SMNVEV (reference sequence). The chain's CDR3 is CASGLDYRNIQYF. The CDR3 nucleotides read TGTGCCAGCGGCCTAGACTACCGAAACATTCAGTACTTC.

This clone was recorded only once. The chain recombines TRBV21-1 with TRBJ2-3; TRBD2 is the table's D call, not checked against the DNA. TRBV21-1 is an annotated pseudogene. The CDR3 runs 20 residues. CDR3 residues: CASSTPGGSGKGERTDTQYF. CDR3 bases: TGTGCCAGCAGCACCCCGGGGGGTAGCGGGAAAGGAGAAAGGACAGATACGCAGTATTTT.

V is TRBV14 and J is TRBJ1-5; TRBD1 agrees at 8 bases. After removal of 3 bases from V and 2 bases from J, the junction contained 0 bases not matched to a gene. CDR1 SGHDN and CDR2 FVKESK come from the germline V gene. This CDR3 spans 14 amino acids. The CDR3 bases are TGTGCCAGCAGCCAGGGACAGGGCAATCAGCCCCAGCATTTT. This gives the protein CASSQGQGNQPQHF.

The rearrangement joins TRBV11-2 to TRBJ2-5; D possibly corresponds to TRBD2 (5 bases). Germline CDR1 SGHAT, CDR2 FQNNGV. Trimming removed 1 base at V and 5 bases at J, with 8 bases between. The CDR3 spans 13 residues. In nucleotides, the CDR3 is TGTGCCAGCAGCTTAGCGGGATGGGAGACCCAGTACTTC. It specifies CASSLAGWETQYF.

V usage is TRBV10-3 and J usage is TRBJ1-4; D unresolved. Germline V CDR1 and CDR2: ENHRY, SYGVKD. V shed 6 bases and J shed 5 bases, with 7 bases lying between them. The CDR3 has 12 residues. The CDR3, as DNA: TGTGCCATCAGCGGTCCAAATGAAAAACTGTTTTTT. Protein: CAISGPNEKLFF.

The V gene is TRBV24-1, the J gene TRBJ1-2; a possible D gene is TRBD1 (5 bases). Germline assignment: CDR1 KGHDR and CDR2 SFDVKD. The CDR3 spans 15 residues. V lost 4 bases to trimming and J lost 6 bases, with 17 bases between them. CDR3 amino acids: CATSDPTGGGDGYTF. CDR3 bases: TGTGCCACCAGTGACCCCACAGGTGGAGGGGATGGCTACACCTTC.

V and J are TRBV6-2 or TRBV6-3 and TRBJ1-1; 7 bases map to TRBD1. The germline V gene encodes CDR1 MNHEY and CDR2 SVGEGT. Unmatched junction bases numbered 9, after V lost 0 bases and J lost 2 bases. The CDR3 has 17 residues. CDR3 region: CASSYSGQINRNTEAFF. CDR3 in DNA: TGTGCCAGCAGTTACTCGGGACAGATAAATCGCAACACTGAAGCTTTCTTT.

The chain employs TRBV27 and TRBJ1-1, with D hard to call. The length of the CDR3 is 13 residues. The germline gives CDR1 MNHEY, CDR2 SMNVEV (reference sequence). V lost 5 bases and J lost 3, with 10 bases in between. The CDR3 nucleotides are TGTGCCAGCAGTGCCACTTTGTACACTGAAGCTTTCTTT. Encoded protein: CASSATLYTEAFF.

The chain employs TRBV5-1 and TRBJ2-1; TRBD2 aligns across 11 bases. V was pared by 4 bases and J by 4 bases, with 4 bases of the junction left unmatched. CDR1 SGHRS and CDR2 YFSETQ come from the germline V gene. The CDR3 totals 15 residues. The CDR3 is CASSGLAGGYNEQFF. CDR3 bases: TGCGCCAGCAGCGGGCTAGCGGGAGGATACAATGAGCAGTTCTTC.

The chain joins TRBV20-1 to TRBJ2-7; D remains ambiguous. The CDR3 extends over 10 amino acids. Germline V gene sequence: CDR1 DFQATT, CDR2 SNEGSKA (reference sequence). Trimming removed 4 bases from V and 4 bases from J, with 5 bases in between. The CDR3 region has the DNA TGCAGTGCTATGGAGTACGAGCAGTACTTC. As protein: CSAMEYEQYF.

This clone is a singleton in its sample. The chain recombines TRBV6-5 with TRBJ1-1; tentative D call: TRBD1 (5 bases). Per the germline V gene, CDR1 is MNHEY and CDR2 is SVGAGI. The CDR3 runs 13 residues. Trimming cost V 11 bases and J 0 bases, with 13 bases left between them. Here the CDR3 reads CAAWGGMNTEAFF. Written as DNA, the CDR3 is TGTGCCGCCTGGGGGGGGATGAACACTGAAGCTTTCTTT.

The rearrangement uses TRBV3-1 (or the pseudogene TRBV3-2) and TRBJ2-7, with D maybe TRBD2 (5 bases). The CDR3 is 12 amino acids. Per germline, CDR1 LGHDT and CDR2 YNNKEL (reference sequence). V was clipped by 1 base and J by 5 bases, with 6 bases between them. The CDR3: CASSQGGHEQYF. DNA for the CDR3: TGTGCCAGCAGCCAAGGAGGGCACGAGCAGTACTTC.

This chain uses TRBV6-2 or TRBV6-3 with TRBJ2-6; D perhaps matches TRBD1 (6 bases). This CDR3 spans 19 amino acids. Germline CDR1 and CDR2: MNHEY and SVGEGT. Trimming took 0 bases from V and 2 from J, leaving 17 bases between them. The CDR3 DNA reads TGTGCCAGCAGTTACTCGAGGTCCAGGGGAGCTGCTGGGGCCAACGTCCTGACTTTC. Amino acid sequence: CASSYSRSRGAAGANVLTF.